This TCR beta chain was sequenced for a study of OX40 agonist ivuxolimab in advanced cancers. Repertoires were generated with immunoSEQ multiplex PCR, while TCRdb's copy carries only in-frame clones and drops some. The sample includes nearly 70,000 clones, roughly 88% of them seen just once. Sampled blood was obtained at baseline, cycle 4 day 1, and cycle 7 day 1. With V trimmed by 4 bases and J by 10 bases, 4 bases remained unmatched. CDR3 length: 13 amino acids. Germline V gene lookup returns CDR1 LGHNA and CDR2 YSLEER. On this clone itself: The antigen is undetermined.

Study-level points and caveats: Some patients without response likewise showed low normalized clonal expansion. Expanded peripheral T cell antigen specificity was not determined.

This TCR came from an adult with an advanced solid tumor such as melanoma, head and neck, liver or kidney cancer. Source: CD4+ or CD8+ T cells sorted from blood, taken in a trial of the OX40 agonist ivuxolimab. The chain carries TRBV4-3 and TRBJ1-6; 7 bases align to TRBD1. The CDR3 here is CASSRGGGSPLHF. The DNA for the CDR3 is TGCGCCAGCAGCCGAGGGGGCGGCTCACCCCTCCACTTT.